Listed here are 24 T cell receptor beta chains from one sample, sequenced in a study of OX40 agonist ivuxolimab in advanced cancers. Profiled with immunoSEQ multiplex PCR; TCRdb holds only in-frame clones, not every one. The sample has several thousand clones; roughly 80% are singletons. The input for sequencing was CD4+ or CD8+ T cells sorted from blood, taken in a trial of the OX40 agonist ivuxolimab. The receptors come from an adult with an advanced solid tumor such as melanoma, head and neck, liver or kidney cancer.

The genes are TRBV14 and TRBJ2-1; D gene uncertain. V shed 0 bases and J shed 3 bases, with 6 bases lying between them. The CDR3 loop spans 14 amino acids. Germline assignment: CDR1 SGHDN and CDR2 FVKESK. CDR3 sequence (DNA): TGTGCCAGCAGCCAAGAGAACCTCTACAATGAGCAGTTCTTC. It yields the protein CASSQENLYNEQFF.

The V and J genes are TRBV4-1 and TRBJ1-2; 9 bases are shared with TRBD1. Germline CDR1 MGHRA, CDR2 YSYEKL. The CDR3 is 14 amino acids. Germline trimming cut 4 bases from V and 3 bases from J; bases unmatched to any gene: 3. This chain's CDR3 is CASSPTGGDYGYTF. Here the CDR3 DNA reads TGCGCCAGCAGCCCCACAGGGGGCGACTATGGCTACACCTTC.

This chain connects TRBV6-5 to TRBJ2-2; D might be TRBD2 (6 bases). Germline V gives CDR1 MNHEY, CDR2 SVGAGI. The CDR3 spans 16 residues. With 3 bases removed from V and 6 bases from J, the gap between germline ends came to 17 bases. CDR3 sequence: CASSYRAGTSSGELFF. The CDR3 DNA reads TGTGCCAGCAGTTATAGGGCAGGGACTTCGTCCGGGGAGCTGTTTTTT.

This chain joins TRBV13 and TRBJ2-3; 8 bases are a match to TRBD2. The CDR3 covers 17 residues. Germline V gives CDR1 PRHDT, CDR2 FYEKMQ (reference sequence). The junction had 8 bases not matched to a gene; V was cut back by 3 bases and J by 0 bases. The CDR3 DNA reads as TGTGCCAGCAGCTTGTGGGCGGGGGGCAGGAGCACAGATACGCAGTATTTT. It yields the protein CASSLWAGGRSTDTQYF.

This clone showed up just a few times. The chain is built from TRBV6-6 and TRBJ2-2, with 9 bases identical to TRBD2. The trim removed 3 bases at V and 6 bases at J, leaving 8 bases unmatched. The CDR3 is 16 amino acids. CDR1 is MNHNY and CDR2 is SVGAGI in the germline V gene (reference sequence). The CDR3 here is CASSYSGLAGAGELFF. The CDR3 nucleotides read TGTGCCAGCAGTTATTCGGGACTAGCAGGAGCCGGGGAGCTGTTTTTT.

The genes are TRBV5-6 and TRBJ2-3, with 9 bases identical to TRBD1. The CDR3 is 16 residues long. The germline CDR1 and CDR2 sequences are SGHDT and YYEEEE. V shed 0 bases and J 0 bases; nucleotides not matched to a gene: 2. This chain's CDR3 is CASSLAGTGSTDTQYF. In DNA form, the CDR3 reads TGTGCCAGCAGCTTGGCGGGGACAGGGAGCACAGATACGCAGTATTTT.

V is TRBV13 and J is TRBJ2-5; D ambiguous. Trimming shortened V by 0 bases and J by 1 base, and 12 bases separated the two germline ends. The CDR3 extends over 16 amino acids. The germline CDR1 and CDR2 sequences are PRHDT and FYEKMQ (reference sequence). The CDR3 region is CASSLGVERVQETQYF. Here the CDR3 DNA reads TGTGCCAGCAGCTTAGGGGTGGAGAGAGTCCAAGAGACCCAGTACTTC.

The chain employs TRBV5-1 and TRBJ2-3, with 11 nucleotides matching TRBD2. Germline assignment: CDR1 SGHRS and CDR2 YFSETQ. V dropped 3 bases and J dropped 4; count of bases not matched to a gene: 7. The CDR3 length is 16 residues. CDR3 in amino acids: CASSSQTSGAADTQYF. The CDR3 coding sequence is TGCGCCAGCAGCTCCCAGACTAGCGGGGCGGCAGATACGCAGTATTTT. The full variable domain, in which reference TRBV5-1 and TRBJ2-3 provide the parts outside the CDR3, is KAGVTQTPRYLIKTRGQQVTLSCSPISGHRSVSWYQQTPGQGLQFLFEYFSETQRNKGNFPGRFSGRQFSNSRSEMNVSTLELGDSALYLCASSSQTSGAADTQYFGPGTRLTVL.

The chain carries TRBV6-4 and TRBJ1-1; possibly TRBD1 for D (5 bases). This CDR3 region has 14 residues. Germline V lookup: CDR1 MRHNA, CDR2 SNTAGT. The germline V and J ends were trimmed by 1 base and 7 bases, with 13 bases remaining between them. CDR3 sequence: CASSDLGGANEAFF. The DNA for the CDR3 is TGTGCCAGCAGTGACTTGGGTGGGGCTAATGAAGCTTTCTTT.

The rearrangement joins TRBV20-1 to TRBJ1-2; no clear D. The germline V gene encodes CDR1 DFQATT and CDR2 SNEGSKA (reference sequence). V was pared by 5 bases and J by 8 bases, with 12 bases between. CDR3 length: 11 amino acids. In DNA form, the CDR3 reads TGCAGTGCTCCGTTCGGAAGCGGCTACACCTTC. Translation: CSAPFGSGYTF.

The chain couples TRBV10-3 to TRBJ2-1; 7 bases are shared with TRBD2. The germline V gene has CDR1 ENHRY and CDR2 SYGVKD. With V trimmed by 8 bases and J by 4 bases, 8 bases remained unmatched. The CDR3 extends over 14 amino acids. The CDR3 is CAIGSGEAYNEQFF. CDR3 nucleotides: TGTGCCATCGGAAGCGGGGAGGCTTACAATGAGCAGTTCTTC.

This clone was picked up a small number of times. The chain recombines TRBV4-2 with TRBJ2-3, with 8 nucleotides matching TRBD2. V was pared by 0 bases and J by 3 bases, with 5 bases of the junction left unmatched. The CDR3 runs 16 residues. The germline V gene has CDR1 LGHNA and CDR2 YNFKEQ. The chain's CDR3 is CASSQEEGLATDTQYF. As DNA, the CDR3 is TGTGCCAGCAGCCAAGAAGAAGGACTAGCAACAGATACGCAGTATTTT.

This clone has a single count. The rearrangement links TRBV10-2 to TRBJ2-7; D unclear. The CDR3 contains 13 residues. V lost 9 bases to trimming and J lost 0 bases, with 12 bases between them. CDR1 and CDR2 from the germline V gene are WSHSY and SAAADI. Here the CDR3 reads CASRSGDSYEQYF. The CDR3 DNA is TGCGCCAGTAGGTCAGGTGACTCCTACGAGCAGTACTTC.

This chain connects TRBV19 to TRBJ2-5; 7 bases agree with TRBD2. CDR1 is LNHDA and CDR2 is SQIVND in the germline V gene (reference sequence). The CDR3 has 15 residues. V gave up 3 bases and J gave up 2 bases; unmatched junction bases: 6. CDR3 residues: CASSMSLADQETQYF. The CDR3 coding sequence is TGTGCCAGTAGTATGAGTCTAGCGGATCAAGAGACCCAGTACTTC. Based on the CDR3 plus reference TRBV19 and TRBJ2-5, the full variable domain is DGGITQSPKYLFRKEGQNVTLSCEQNLNHDAMYWYRQDPGQGLRLIYYSQIVNDFQKGDIAEGYSVSREKKESFPLTVTSAQKNPTAFYLCASSMSLADQETQYFGPGTRLLVL.

The CDR3 reads CASSWNHKYYEQYF. CDR3 sequence (DNA): TGTGCCAGCAGCTGGAATCACAAATACTACGAGCAGTACTTC. V gene TRBV5-4 combines with J gene TRBJ2-7; no definite D call. Deletions cut 3 bases from V and 3 bases from J, with 13 bases between. Looked up from germline, CDR1 is SGHNT and CDR2 is YYREEE (reference sequence). This CDR3 is built from 14 residues. Complete variable domain (other parts from reference TRBV5-4 and TRBJ2-7): ETGVTQSPTHLIKTRGQQVTLRCSSQSGHNTVSWYQQALGQGPQFIFQYYREEENGRGNFPPRFSGLQFPNYSSELNVNALELDDSALYLCASSWNHKYYEQYFGPGTRLTVT.

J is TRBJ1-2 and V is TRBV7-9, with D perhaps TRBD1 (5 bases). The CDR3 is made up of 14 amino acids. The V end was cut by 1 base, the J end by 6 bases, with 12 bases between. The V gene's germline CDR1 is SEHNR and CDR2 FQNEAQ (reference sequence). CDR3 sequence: CASSLERGTDGYTF. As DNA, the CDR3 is TGTGCCAGCAGCTTAGAGCGTGGGACGGATGGCTACACCTTC. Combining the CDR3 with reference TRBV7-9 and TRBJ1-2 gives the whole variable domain DTGVSQNPRHKITKRGQNVTFRCDPISEHNRLYWYRQTLGQGPEFLTYFQNEAQLEKSRLLSDRFSAERPKGSFSTLEIQRTEQGDSAMYLCASSLERGTDGYTFGSGTRLTVV.

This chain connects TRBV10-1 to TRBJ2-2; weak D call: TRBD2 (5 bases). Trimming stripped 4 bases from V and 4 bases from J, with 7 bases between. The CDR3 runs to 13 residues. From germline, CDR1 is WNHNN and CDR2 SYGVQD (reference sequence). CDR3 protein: CASSGLLTGELFF. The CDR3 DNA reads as TGCGCCAGCAGTGGACTACTCACCGGGGAGCTGTTTTTT.

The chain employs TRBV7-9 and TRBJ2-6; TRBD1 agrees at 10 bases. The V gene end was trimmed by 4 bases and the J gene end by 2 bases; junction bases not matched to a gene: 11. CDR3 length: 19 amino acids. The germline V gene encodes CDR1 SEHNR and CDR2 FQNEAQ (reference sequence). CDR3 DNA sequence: TGTGCCAGCAGCTCCCCGTCCCGGGACAGGGGCACTGGGGCCAACGTCCTGACTTTC. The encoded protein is CASSSPSRDRGTGANVLTF.

CDR3 nucleotides: TGTGCCAGCAGCTCGAGCCAAAACGGACGGAACTCCTACGAGCAGTACTTC. Protein product: CASSSSQNGRNSYEQYF. V gene TRBV7-9 combines with J gene TRBJ2-7, with D unclear. V dropped 4 bases and J dropped 0 bases, with 19 bases sitting between them. The germline V gene encodes CDR1 SEHNR and CDR2 FQNEAQ (reference sequence). This CDR3 has 17 residues.

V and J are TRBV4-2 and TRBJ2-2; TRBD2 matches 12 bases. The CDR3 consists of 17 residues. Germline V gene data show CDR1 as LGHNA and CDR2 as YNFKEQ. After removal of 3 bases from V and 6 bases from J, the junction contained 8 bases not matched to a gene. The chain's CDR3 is CASSHVLAGGGSGELFF. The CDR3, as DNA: TGTGCCAGCAGCCACGTACTAGCGGGGGGAGGGTCCGGGGAGCTGTTTTTT.

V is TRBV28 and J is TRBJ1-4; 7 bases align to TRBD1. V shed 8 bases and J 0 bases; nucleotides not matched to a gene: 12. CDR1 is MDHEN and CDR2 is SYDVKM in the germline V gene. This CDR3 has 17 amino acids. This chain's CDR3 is CASLDRVVRATNEKLFF. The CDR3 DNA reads TGTGCCAGCTTAGACAGGGTGGTGAGGGCAACTAATGAAAAACTGTTTTTT. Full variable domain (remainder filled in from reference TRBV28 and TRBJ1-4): DVKVTQSSRYLVKRTGEKVFLECVQDMDHENMFWYRQDPGLGLRLIYFSYDVKMKEKGDIPEGYSVSREKKERFSLILESASTNQTSMYLCASLDRVVRATNEKLFFGSGTQLSVL.

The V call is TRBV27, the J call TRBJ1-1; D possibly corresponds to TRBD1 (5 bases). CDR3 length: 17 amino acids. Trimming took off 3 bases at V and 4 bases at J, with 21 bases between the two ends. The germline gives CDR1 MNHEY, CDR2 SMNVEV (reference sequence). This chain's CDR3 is CASSLASPGQWATEAFF. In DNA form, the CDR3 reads TGTGCCAGCAGTTTGGCATCCCCGGGGCAATGGGCCACTGAAGCTTTCTTT.

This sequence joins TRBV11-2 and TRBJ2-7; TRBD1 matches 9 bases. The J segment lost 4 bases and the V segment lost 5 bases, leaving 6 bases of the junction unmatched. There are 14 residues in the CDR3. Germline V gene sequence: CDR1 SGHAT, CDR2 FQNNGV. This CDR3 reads CASSLTGTGYEQYF. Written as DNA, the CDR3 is TGTGCCAGCAGCCTGACCGGGACAGGGTACGAGCAGTACTTC.

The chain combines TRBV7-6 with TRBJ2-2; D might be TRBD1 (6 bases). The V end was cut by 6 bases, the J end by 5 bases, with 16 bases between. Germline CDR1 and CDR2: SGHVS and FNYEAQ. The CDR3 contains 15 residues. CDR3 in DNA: TGTGCCAGCAGTCACAGGGAACGAGGGACCGGGGAGCTGTTTTTT. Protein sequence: CASSHRERGTGELFF.